The clone carrying this T cell receptor (beta chain) was seen once. The antigen is unknown. Germline V gene sequence: CDR1 MDHEN, CDR2 SYDVKM. The CDR3 has 12 residues. Trimming pared 6 bases from V and 7 bases from J, leaving 9 bases between. This entry belongs to a study of T cell responses to AZD1222 COVID-19 vaccine. Study information: Doses given second, at about 4 or about 12 weeks, were pooled.

General observations from the study: Spike-specific TCRs gained breadth and depth after people received two AZD1222 doses. Spike was spanned by vaccine-associated CD4 TCRs, with dominance at 160-218 and 743-854. Possibly, clonal diversity was underestimated; donors were largely white British and included more females.

Sequenced by immunoSEQ multiplex PCR; TCRdb stores in-frame clones only, minus some. This sample has around 160,000 clones, with around 91% found just once. The chain has TRBV28 and TRBJ2-2; D gene unclear. Material: peripheral blood, obtained on day 0 of AZD1222 vaccination. The source is an adult in good health. CDR3 coding DNA: TGTGCCAGCAGGCCAGTACACGGGGAGCTGTTTTTT. It translates to CASRPVHGELFF.